This entry lists 7 T cell receptor beta chains sequenced from one sample in a study of T-cell reconstitution after alpha-beta-depleted transplantation in children. Unique molecular identifiers tagged the TCRbeta library. TCRdb itself ran the PCR reads through MiXCR, one entry per CDR3 protein. The sample has 65,000 to 70,000 distinct CDR3 sequences; around 4.7% are singletons. This specimen consisted of PBMCs, mostly from graft donor cells, obtained 180 days after TCRalphabeta/CD19-depleted stem cell transplant. These receptors all stem from a boy less than two years old who had a stem cell transplant for acute myeloid leukemia, so the T cells may come from the graft donor.

There are many counts of this clonotype. V gene TRBV7-6 combines with J gene TRBJ2-6; D unresolved. The germline CDR1 and CDR2 sequences are SGHVS and FNYEAQ. The length of the CDR3 is 19 residues. The V end lost 3 bases, the J end lost 0 bases, and 18 bases lay between the germline ends. This CDR3 is CASSFYTDFLFSGANVLTF. CDR3 DNA: TGTGCCAGCAGCTTCTACACTGACTTCCTCTTCTCTGGGGCCAACGTCCTGACTTTC.

This clonotype was recorded many times. The chain links TRBV7-9 to TRBJ1-2; no definite D call. CDR1 SEHNR and CDR2 FQNEAQ come from the germline V gene (reference sequence). The CDR3 spans 14 residues. Trimming stripped 5 bases from V and 3 bases from J, with 13 bases between. The CDR3 bases are TGTGCCAGCAGCGATAGAGGGATAGACTATGGCTACACCTTC. Its translation is CASSDRGIDYGYTF.

This clonotype was picked up a small number of times. The CDR3 protein is CASRNGGAGETQYF. The DNA for the CDR3 is TGCGCCAGCAGGAACGGGGGGGCGGGGGAGACCCAGTACTTC. The rearrangement joins TRBV4-1 to TRBJ2-5; 8 positions agree with TRBD2. With V trimmed by 6 bases and J by 5 bases, 8 bases remained unmatched. The CDR3 length is 14 residues. The germline gives CDR1 MGHRA, CDR2 YSYEKL.

This clonotype has just a few counts. A much larger clone is a single base away; this may be a read error. V is TRBV20-1 and J is TRBJ2-7; D possibly corresponds to TRBD2 (7 bases). This CDR3 has 16 amino acids. CDR1 is DFQATT, CDR2 SNEGSKA, per germline (reference sequence). The CDR3 protein is CCARGGELGSSYEQYV. Here the CDR3 DNA reads TGCTGTGCTAGAGGGGGGGAGTTGGGGAGCTCCTACGAGCAGTACGTC.

This clonotype was observed many times. This chain connects TRBV5-1 to TRBJ2-6; tentatively, D is TRBD1 or TRBD2 (5 bases each). CDR1 is SGHRS and CDR2 is YFSETQ in the germline V gene. The V and J ends lost 6 bases and 0 bases respectively, with 13 bases between them. The CDR3 is 16 residues long. CDR3 nucleotide sequence: TGCGCCAGCACCCGGGACCGGCCCTCTGGGGCCAACGTCCTGACTTTC. This gives the protein CASTRDRPSGANVLTF.

This clonotype was recorded at least ten times. This chain connects TRBV27 to TRBJ2-6; TRBD1 might be the D (6 bases). The CDR3 has 19 amino acids. V was trimmed by 1 base and J by 0 bases, leaving 16 bases between them. Germline V CDR1 and CDR2: MNHEY, SMNVEV (reference sequence). For the CDR3, the DNA is TGTGCCAGCAGTTTATGGGTTAGGGACATTCGCTCTGGGGCCAACGTCCTGACTTTC. This sequence encodes CASSLWVRDIRSGANVLTF.

The genes are TRBV18 and TRBJ1-1, with D maybe TRBD1 (6 bases). The CDR3 is made up of 13 amino acids. Looked up from germline, CDR1 is KGHSH and CDR2 is LQKENI. V lost 3 bases to trimming and J lost 1 base, with 6 bases between them. This chain's CDR3 is CASSPGQNTEAFF. The CDR3 DNA reads as TGTGCCAGCTCACCGGGACAGAACACTGAAGCTTTCTTT.